A single T cell receptor (beta chain) is shown here with its context. The data originate from a study of control samples from healthy donors and cancer patients. V dropped 3 bases and J dropped 3 bases, with 9 bases sitting between them. Germline V CDR1 and CDR2: WNHNN, SYGVQD (reference sequence). The CDR3 has 14 residues. Sequencing used immunoSEQ multiplex PCR; TCRdb keeps in-frame clones, though not all of them. The repertoire includes fewer than 200,000 clones, just over 85% of them detected once, and around 5% sits in the top ten. Sequencing was carried out using blood. The chain is built from TRBV10-1 and TRBJ1-3, with D tentatively TRBD1 (5 bases). This clonotype originated in a woman aged 30 to 39 in good health. Written as DNA, the CDR3 is TGCGCCAGCAGTGATCGGGGCCTTGGAAACACCATATATTTT. Protein product: CASSDRGLGNTIYF.